What follows are 21 T cell receptor beta chains derived from one specimen sequenced in a study of T cell repertoires in cytomegalovirus infection (dated by TCRdb to between 2018 and 2020). The instrument given in TCRdb is Illumina HiSeq 1500. The raw public data were reprocessed by TCRdb itself: fastp quality trimming at Q25, MiXCR clonotype calling, in-frame beta chains only. All rows with the same CDR3 protein become a single entry with the most common DNA and genes. The sample table records approximately 250,000 distinct CDR3 sequences; roughly 12% of these occur just once. Together, the top ten hold 1.5% to 2% of the sample. Sequenced: PBMCs. These receptors were collected from a human donor in good health (CMV status not recorded). Some clones in this sample may be carry-over from other donors' samples.

Judged by abundance, this clonotype is medium-sized. J is TRBJ2-1 and V is TRBV19, with TRBD2 matching over 10 bases. CDR1 LNHDA and CDR2 SQIVND come from the germline V gene (reference sequence). V was clipped by 6 bases and J by 4 bases; unmatched bases: 6. This CDR3 has 15 amino acids. The CDR3: CASRVTSGSYNEQFF. Written as DNA, the CDR3 is TGTGCCAGTAGAGTGACTAGCGGGTCGTACAATGAGCAGTTCTTC.

The sample holds many counts of this clonotype. This chain connects TRBV6-2 or TRBV6-3 to TRBJ2-6, with D tentatively TRBD2 (6 bases). The CDR3 covers 15 residues. The germline gives CDR1 MNHEY, CDR2 SVGEGT. The V gene lost 5 bases and the J gene lost 2 bases, with 10 bases spanning the gap. The CDR3 spells CASSAQRAGANVLTF. The CDR3 nucleotides are TGTGCCAGCAGTGCTCAGCGGGCTGGGGCCAACGTCCTGACTTTC.

This clonotype was detected ten times or more. The V call is TRBV28, the J call TRBJ1-2; 9 nucleotides align to TRBD1. Trimming removed 6 bases from V and 4 bases from J; junction bases left unmatched: 6. From germline, CDR1 is MDHEN and CDR2 SYDVKM. The CDR3 spans 14 residues. The CDR3, as DNA: TGTGCCAGCAGCACCACAGGGGGCGGCTATGGCTACACCTTC. Amino acids: CASSTTGGGYGYTF.

This clonotype was recorded at least ten times. The chain combines TRBV7-2 with TRBJ2-7; 7 nucleotides align to TRBD1. This CDR3 comprises 14 residues. The germline CDR1 and CDR2 sequences are SGHTA and FQGNSA. V gave up 2 bases and J gave up 0 bases; unmatched junction bases: 1. CDR3 nucleotide sequence: TGTGCCAGCAGCTTACCAGGGGGCTCCTACGAGCAGTACTTC. Its translation: CASSLPGGSYEQYF.

This clonotype occurred a few times. The V call is TRBV28, the J call TRBJ2-3, with 7 bases identical to TRBD2. The V gene end was trimmed by 2 bases and the J gene end by 11 bases; junction bases not matched to a gene: 4. Germline CDR1 and CDR2: MDHEN and SYDVKM. The CDR3 spans 12 residues. The CDR3 DNA follows: TGTGCCAGCAGTTTAAACCAGCGGGAGCAGTATTTT. Translation: CASSLNQREQYF. Looking up the rest from reference TRBV28 and TRBJ2-3 gives the full variable domain: DVKVTQSSRYLVKRTGEKVFLECVQDMDHENMFWYRQDPGLGLRLIYFSYDVKMKEKGDIPEGYSVSREKKERFSLILESASTNQTSMYLCASSLNQREQYFGPGTRLTVL.

The table lists this clonotype with a few counts. The chain uses TRBV5-1 and TRBJ2-4; 10 positions match TRBD2. The germline V gene encodes CDR1 SGHRS and CDR2 YFSETQ. The trim removed 3 bases at V and 4 bases at J, leaving 16 bases unmatched. This CDR3 contains 19 residues. The CDR3 DNA reads TGCGCCAGCAGCTCTTCTAGCGGGAGTGAGGAAAAAGAGAAAAACATTCAGTACTTC. Translation: CASSSSSGSEEKEKNIQYF.

In its sample, this clonotype was seen many times. This chain uses TRBV6-6 with TRBJ2-7, with 10 bases aligning to TRBD2. The trim removed 0 bases at V and 6 bases at J, leaving 8 bases unmatched. Germline lookup yields CDR1 MNHNY and CDR2 SVGAGI (reference sequence). The CDR3 is 16 amino acids. The CDR3 loop is CASSYSPPSGSVEQYF. The CDR3 DNA reads as TGTGCCAGCAGTTACTCCCCCCCTAGCGGGAGCGTCGAGCAGTACTTC.

Notes on this clonotype: A read error is possible here, since a much larger clone lies one base away. The CDR3: CASPPVTLPKQPQHF. The CDR3 bases are TGCGCGAGCCCTCCAGTGACGCTTCCTAAGCAGCCCCAGCATTTT. This chain uses TRBV4-3 with TRBJ1-5; no reliable D call. CDR3 length equals 15 residues. Germline assignment: CDR1 LGHNA and CDR2 YSLEER.

With regard to this clonotype: This may stem from a read error, because a much larger clone lies one nucleotide away. The chain is built from TRBV7-9 and TRBJ2-6; 7 bases are a match to TRBD1. The germline gives CDR1 SEHNR, CDR2 FQNEAQ (reference sequence). The CDR3 is 17 amino acids. The CDR3: CASSLQGNPSGANVLNF. The CDR3 nucleotides are TGTGCCAGCAGTTTACAGGGGAACCCCTCTGGGGCCAACGTCCTGAATTTC.

V is TRBV25-1 and J is TRBJ1-5, with no clear D. V shed 4 bases and J shed 2 bases, with 12 bases lying between them. Per germline, CDR1 MGHDK and CDR2 SYGVNS. The CDR3 contains 15 residues. CDR3 sequence: CASSGQWGGNQPQHF. In DNA form, the CDR3 reads TGTGCCAGCAGTGGACAATGGGGTGGCAATCAGCCCCAGCATTTT.

This clonotype was counted a few times. The chain links TRBV19 to TRBJ1-4; D gene uncertain. CDR1 is LNHDA, CDR2 SQIVND, per germline (reference sequence). The germline V and J ends were trimmed by 5 bases and 7 bases, with 17 bases remaining between them. CDR3 length equals 15 residues. CDR3 residues: CASSGSGSGGEKLFF. CDR3 DNA: TGTGCCAGTAGTGGCTCCGGGAGCGGCGGTGAAAAACTGTTTTTT.

This clonotype was recorded many times. J is TRBJ2-6 and V is TRBV7-2; either TRBD1 or TRBD2 may supply D (5 bases each). CDR3 length equals 18 residues. In germline, CDR1 is SGHTA, CDR2 FQGNSA. V lost 5 bases to trimming and J lost 0 bases, with 17 bases between them. CDR3 loop: CASSPLSGTNSGANVLTF. The CDR3 DNA follows: TGTGCCAGCAGCCCCCTCAGTGGGACCAACTCTGGGGCCAACGTCCTGACTTTC.

This clonotype has more than one count but fewer than ten. The CDR3 DNA reads as TGTGCCAGCAGCTCGACAGGGAAGACTGAAGCTTTCTTT. It translates to CASSSTGKTEAFF. This chain uses TRBV11-2 with TRBJ1-1; 7 bases match TRBD1. The V gene end was trimmed by 4 bases and the J gene end by 5 bases; junction bases not matched to a gene: 4. The CDR3 runs to 13 residues. The germline CDR1 and CDR2 sequences are SGHAT and FQNNGV.

The sample holds a few counts of this clonotype. The chain uses TRBV4-1 and TRBJ2-1, with TRBD2 matching 8 bases. J gave up 4 bases and V 1 base, and 3 bases lay outside the gene matches. The CDR3 has 15 amino acids. Germline V lookup: CDR1 MGHRA, CDR2 YSYEKL. The CDR3 sequence is CASSQGTSRYNEQFF. DNA for the CDR3: TGCGCCAGCAGCCAAGGGACTAGCCGTTACAATGAGCAGTTCTTC.

Many counts were recorded for this clonotype. This rearrangement joins TRBV7-6 to TRBJ2-5, with a weak D call TRBD1 (5 bases). CDR3 length: 13 amino acids. Germline V lookup: CDR1 SGHVS, CDR2 FNYEAQ. V was shortened by 5 bases and J by 3 bases, with 10 bases between the two germline ends. The CDR3 reads CASSPDSEETQYF. CDR3 nucleotides: TGTGCCAGCAGCCCCGACAGTGAAGAGACCCAGTACTTC.

This clonotype came up a few times. This chain uses TRBV20-1 with TRBJ1-4; the D gene is possibly TRBD1 (5 bases). CDR1 DFQATT and CDR2 SNEGSKA come from the germline V gene (reference sequence). V was clipped by 3 bases and J by 5 bases, with 10 bases between them. The CDR3 totals 13 residues. The DNA of the CDR3 is TGCAGTGCTAGGTGGGACGGAAATGAAAAACTGTTTTTT. This codes for CSARWDGNEKLFF.

This clonotype was detected ten times or more. The rearrangement uses TRBV7-2 and TRBJ1-2; 7 bases agree with TRBD1. The CDR3 extends over 14 amino acids. Germline V gives CDR1 SGHTA, CDR2 FQGNSA. The trim removed 2 bases at V and 4 bases at J, leaving 4 bases unmatched. The CDR3 loop is CASSLSPGGYGYTF. DNA for the CDR3: TGTGCCAGCAGCTTATCTCCAGGGGGCTATGGCTACACCTTC.

In this sample, this clonotype turned up a few times. The chain couples TRBV18 to TRBJ2-3; a weak D match, TRBD1 (6 bases). From germline, CDR1 is KGHSH and CDR2 LQKENI. The V gene lost 2 bases and the J gene lost 2 bases, with 11 bases spanning the gap. The CDR3 extends over 15 amino acids. CDR3 DNA sequence: TGTGCCAGCTCACCAGCCAGGGGAATCACAGATACGCAGTATTTT. Its protein is CASSPARGITDTQYF.

This clonotype was seen repeatedly, ten times or more. The J gene is TRBJ2-1, the V gene TRBV7-2; possibly TRBD1 or TRBD2 for D (5 bases each). V was clipped by 5 bases and J by 9 bases, with 20 bases between them. Per germline, CDR1 SGHTA and CDR2 FQGNSA. The CDR3 totals 15 residues. CDR3 protein: CASSDFGAGYGEQFF. CDR3 in DNA: TGTGCCAGCAGCGACTTCGGGGCAGGGTACGGTGAGCAGTTCTTC.

Only a few counts were recorded for this clonotype. The genes are TRBV29-1 and TRBJ2-1, with 7 bases aligning to TRBD2. Per germline, CDR1 SQVTM and CDR2 ANQGSEA. With V trimmed by 4 bases and J by 0 bases, 3 bases remained unmatched. This CDR3 has 14 residues. CDR3 nucleotide sequence: TGCAGCGTTGGCCAGCGGGGCTCCTACAATGAGCAGTTCTTC. It codes for CSVGQRGSYNEQFF.

This clonotype occurred a few times. The chain couples TRBV13 to TRBJ2-7, with a weak D call TRBD2 (5 bases). Trimming removed 3 bases from V and 2 bases from J, with 11 bases in between. CDR1 is PRHDT and CDR2 is FYEKMQ in the germline V gene (reference sequence). The CDR3 is made up of 14 amino acids. The CDR3 reads CASSFATGTYEQYF. CDR3 bases: TGTGCCAGCAGCTTTGCAACGGGGACCTACGAGCAGTACTTC.